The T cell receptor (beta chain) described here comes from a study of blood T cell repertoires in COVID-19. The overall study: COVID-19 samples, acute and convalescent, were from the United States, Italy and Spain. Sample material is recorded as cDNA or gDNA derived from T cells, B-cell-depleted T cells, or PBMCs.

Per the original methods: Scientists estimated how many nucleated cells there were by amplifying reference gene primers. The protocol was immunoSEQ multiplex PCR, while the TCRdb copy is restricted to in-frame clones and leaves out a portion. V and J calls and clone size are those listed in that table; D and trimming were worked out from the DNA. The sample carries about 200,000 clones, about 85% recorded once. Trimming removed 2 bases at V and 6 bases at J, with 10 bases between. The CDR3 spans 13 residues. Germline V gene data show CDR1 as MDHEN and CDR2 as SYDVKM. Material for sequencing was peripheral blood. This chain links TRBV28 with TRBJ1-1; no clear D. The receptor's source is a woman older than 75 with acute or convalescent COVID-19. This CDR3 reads CASSLGGLAEAFF. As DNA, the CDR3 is TGTGCCAGCAGTTTAGGAGGTTTGGCTGAAGCTTTCTTT.